This TCR beta chain was found in a study of early stage breast cancer tumors. The method was immunoSEQ multiplex PCR; TCRdb's version includes in-frame clones alone and lacks a portion of them. The sample comprises tens of thousands of clones, approximately 70% of which are singletons, and around 9.1% rests with the top ten. Germline CDR1 is SGHDN and CDR2 is FVKESK. This CDR3 is 15 amino acids long. Trimming left V 6 bases short and J 1 base short, with 15 bases between. Sequencing was performed on breast tumor tissue. The sequence was collected from a person between 30 and 45 years old with breast cancer. This sequence joins TRBV14 and TRBJ1-1; TRBD1 is a possible D gene (6 bases). CDR3 sequence reads: CASRPWEGGNTEAFF. The CDR3 DNA sequence: TGTGCCAGCAGGCCCTGGGAGGGGGGGAACACTGAAGCTTTCTTT.